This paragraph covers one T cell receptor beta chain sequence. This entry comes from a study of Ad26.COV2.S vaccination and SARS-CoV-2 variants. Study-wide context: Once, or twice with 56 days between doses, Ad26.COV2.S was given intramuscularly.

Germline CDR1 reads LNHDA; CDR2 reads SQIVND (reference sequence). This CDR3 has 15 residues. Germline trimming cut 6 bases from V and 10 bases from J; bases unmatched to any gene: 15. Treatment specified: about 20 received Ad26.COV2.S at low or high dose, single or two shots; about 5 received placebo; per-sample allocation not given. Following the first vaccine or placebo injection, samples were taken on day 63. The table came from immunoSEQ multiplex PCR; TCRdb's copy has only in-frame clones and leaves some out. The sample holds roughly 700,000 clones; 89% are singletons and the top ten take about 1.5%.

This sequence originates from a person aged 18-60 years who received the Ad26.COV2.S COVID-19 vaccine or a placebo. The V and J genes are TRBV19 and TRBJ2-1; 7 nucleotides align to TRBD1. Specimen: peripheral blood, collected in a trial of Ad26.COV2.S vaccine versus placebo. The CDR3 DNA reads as TGTGCCAGTAGCCCTAGAGGGGGCTGGGTGGGGGAGCAGTTCTTC. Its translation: CASSPRGGWVGEQFF.